This T cell receptor beta chain was captured by sequencing in a study of PD-1 blockade in classical Hodgkin lymphoma. Study-wide results and limits: Diversity in CD4+ TCRs, unlike that measured in CD8+ TCRs, had risen significantly by C4D1. According to reports, newly diagnosed patients had lower baseline TCR diversity than healthy donors, and relapsed/refractory patients had lower baseline TCR diversity still.

Every patient relapsed after autologous stem cell transplantation, and brentuximab vedotin exposure varied. This CDR3 is 17 amino acids long. V was shortened by 4 bases and J by 0 bases, with 17 bases between the two germline ends. Germline V CDR1 and CDR2: SGHRS, YFSETQ. TCRdb keeps only in-frame clones here, not all; method: immunoSEQ multiplex PCR. The sample includes 40,000 to 55,000 clones, 88% seen only once; the top ten take about 8.9%. About this clone: Its antigen is unknown.

The gene calls are TRBV5-1 and TRBJ2-4; possibly TRBD2 for D (6 bases). The input for sequencing was peripheral blood mononuclear cells (PBMCs), taken at baseline. This receptor was taken from a human donor with classical Hodgkin lymphoma. The CDR3 nucleotides read TGCGCCAGCAGCACGGGGGTTCGGGCCGGAGCCAAAAACATTCAGTACTTC. Protein product: CASSTGVRAGAKNIQYF.